This entry lists 25 T cell receptor beta chains sequenced from one sample in a study of OX40 agonist ivuxolimab in advanced cancers. Assay: immunoSEQ multiplex PCR; the TCRdb copy retains only in-frame clones and omits some. Of tens of thousands of clones in the sample, approximately 94% are singletons; the top ten hold around 20%. The sequenced sample was CD4+ or CD8+ T cells sorted from blood, obtained in a trial of the OX40 agonist ivuxolimab. The source of these receptors is an adult with an advanced solid tumor such as melanoma, head and neck, liver or kidney cancer.

The chain is built from TRBV5-8 and TRBJ2-7, with a weak D call TRBD1 (6 bases). Trimming removed 4 bases from V and 4 bases from J, with 12 bases in between. The CDR3 loop spans 13 amino acids. From germline, CDR1 is SGHTS and CDR2 YDEGEE. The CDR3 DNA reads as TGTGCCAGCAGCCCTAGGACAGTTTACGAGCAGTACTTC. Its translation is CASSPRTVYEQYF.

The chain uses TRBV15 and TRBJ2-1, with TRBD2 matching 13 bases. CDR1 and CDR2 (germline): LNHNV, YYDKDF (reference sequence). The CDR3 runs to 16 residues. V trimming: 2 bases; J trimming: 8 bases; junction bases outside the gene matches: 6. This CDR3 reads CATSRLGLAGSDEQFF. The CDR3 nucleotides read TGTGCCACCAGCAGACTGGGACTAGCGGGATCCGATGAGCAGTTCTTC.

V usage is TRBV4-2 and J usage is TRBJ2-7, with 9 bases aligning to TRBD2. V shed 1 base, J shed 2 bases, and the junction held 12 bases outside the gene matches. The CDR3 has 18 residues. Germline-derived CDR1 and CDR2 are LGHNA and YNFKEQ. This CDR3 reads CASSQAPRTSALPYEQYF. CDR3 in DNA: TGTGCCAGCAGCCAAGCTCCTCGGACTAGCGCCTTACCCTACGAGCAGTACTTC.

V gene TRBV6-7 combines with J gene TRBJ2-3, with 7 nucleotides matching TRBD2. TRBV6-7 is noted as an ORF with a role that remains uncertain. Trimming removed 3 bases from V and 4 bases from J; junction bases left unmatched: 16. This CDR3 spans 18 amino acids. CDR3 protein: CASSYSPRTGGDPDTQYF. The CDR3 nucleotides are TGTGCCAGCAGTTATTCCCCCCGGACGGGGGGAGATCCAGATACGCAGTATTTT.

V gene TRBV13 combines with J gene TRBJ2-1; 9 bases are shared with TRBD2. The CDR3 covers 17 residues. Germline-derived CDR1 and CDR2 are PRHDT and FYEKMQ (reference sequence). After removal of 5 bases from V and 1 base from J, the junction contained 9 bases not matched to a gene. The CDR3: CASSPRAGGRSYNEQFF. The CDR3 coding sequence is TGTGCCAGCAGCCCCCGTGCGGGGGGGAGGTCCTACAATGAGCAGTTCTTC.

The chain joins TRBV19 to TRBJ1-2; 9 positions agree with TRBD1. Germline assignment: CDR1 LNHDA and CDR2 SQIVND (reference sequence). The V gene end was trimmed by 3 bases and the J gene end by 8 bases; junction bases not matched to a gene: 10. The CDR3 extends over 15 amino acids. The CDR3 coding sequence is TGTGCCAGTAGTATTTTGCTGACAGGGGGAGGAGGCTACACCTTC. The encoded protein is CASSILLTGGGGYTF.

The chain employs TRBV11-2 and TRBJ2-2; 10 nucleotides line up with TRBD2. Germline V CDR1 and CDR2: SGHAT, FQNNGV. J gave up 6 bases and V 0 bases, and 7 bases lay outside the gene matches. This CDR3 comprises 17 residues. CDR3 DNA sequence: TGTGCCAGCAGCTTAGATTTGCTAGCGGGAGCGGCCGGGGAGCTGTTTTTT. Translated: CASSLDLLAGAAGELFF.

The chain is built from TRBV7-2 and TRBJ2-5; 11 bases are shared with TRBD2. Germline V lookup: CDR1 SGHTA, CDR2 FQGNSA. J was trimmed by 1 base and V by 5 bases; bases with no gene match: 3. The CDR3 length is 15 residues. The CDR3 reads CASSRTSGSQETQYF. DNA for the CDR3: TGTGCCAGCAGCCGCACTAGCGGGAGCCAAGAGACCCAGTACTTC.

The genes are TRBV27 and TRBJ2-3; TRBD1 or TRBD2 may be the D gene (5 bases each). The germline V gene encodes CDR1 MNHEY and CDR2 SMNVEV (reference sequence). Between the trimmed V and J ends, which lost 5 bases and 3 bases, there was a span of 15 bases. CDR3 length: 15 amino acids. The CDR3 sequence: CASSLRQWGTDTQYF. CDR3 in DNA: TGTGCCAGCAGTCTACGGCAGTGGGGGACAGATACGCAGTATTTT.

The chain couples TRBV19 to TRBJ2-7; D may match TRBD1 or TRBD2 (5 bases each). The CDR3 runs 13 residues. Per germline, CDR1 LNHDA and CDR2 SQIVND (reference sequence). V lost 6 bases, J lost 1 base, and 10 bases lay in between. CDR3 sequence reads: CASRGTGSYEQYF. The CDR3, as DNA: TGTGCCAGTAGGGGGACGGGTTCCTACGAGCAGTACTTC.

This sequence joins TRBV7-9 and TRBJ2-5; 7 positions match TRBD1. Unmatched junction bases numbered 9, after V lost 2 bases and J lost 6 bases. From germline, CDR1 is SEHNR and CDR2 FQNEAQ (reference sequence). The CDR3 is 15 residues long. The CDR3: CASSLRGGALQTQYF. CDR3 nucleotide sequence: TGTGCCAGCAGCTTACGAGGGGGCGCGTTACAGACCCAGTACTTC.

V is TRBV19 and J is TRBJ1-5; tentatively, D is TRBD1 (5 bases). V lost 6 bases, J lost 0 bases, and 15 bases lay in between. This CDR3 has 16 amino acids. Germline V lookup: CDR1 LNHDA, CDR2 SQIVND (reference sequence). The CDR3 sequence is CASRTGNRNSNQPQHF. CDR3 coding DNA: TGTGCCAGTAGAACAGGAAATCGGAATAGCAATCAGCCCCAGCATTTT.

This clone was counted only a few times. V is TRBV29-1 and J is TRBJ1-2, with unresolved D. Per the germline V gene, CDR1 is SQVTM and CDR2 is ANQGSEA. The V end was cut by 7 bases, the J end by 2 bases, with 11 bases between. This CDR3 contains 12 residues. The CDR3 loop is CSDDTRNYGYTF. As DNA, the CDR3 is TGCAGCGATGACACCAGAAACTATGGCTACACCTTC.

The chain is built from TRBV4-2 and TRBJ2-1; 13 bases are shared with TRBD2. V lost 1 base and J lost 9; bases outside the gene matches: 6. The CDR3 length is 16 residues. The germline CDR1 and CDR2 sequences are LGHNA and YNFKEQ. The CDR3, as DNA: TGTGCCAGCAGCCAAGCGCGGGGACTAGCGGGACTTGAGCAGTTCTTC. Its translation is CASSQARGLAGLEQFF.

This chain links TRBV7-3 with TRBJ1-1; no firm D call. CDR1 and CDR2 (germline): SGHTA, FQGTGA. The CDR3 has 13 amino acids. Trimming took off 2 bases at V and 5 bases at J, with 9 bases between the two ends. CDR3 in DNA: TGTGCCAGCAGCTTAGGTGGAGGAACTGAAGCTTTCTTT. Its translation is CASSLGGGTEAFF.

The V gene is TRBV9, the J gene TRBJ2-7, with D uncertain. CDR3 length equals 13 residues. From germline, CDR1 is SGDLS and CDR2 YYNGEE. Trimming removed 0 bases from V and 3 bases from J, with 7 bases in between. CDR3 coding DNA: TGTGCCAGCAGCGTAGACGACGGCTACGAGCAGTACTTC. Translated: CASSVDDGYEQYF.

Only one count was recorded for this clone. This sequence joins TRBV7-9 and TRBJ2-7; tentatively, D is TRBD2 (5 bases). The germline V gene encodes CDR1 SEHNR and CDR2 FQNEAQ (reference sequence). The CDR3 is made up of 14 amino acids. The V end lost 4 bases, the J end lost 3 bases, and 13 bases lay between the germline ends. CDR3 DNA: TGTGCCAGCAGCTCAAATACGGGGAGCTACGAGCAGTACTTC. It translates to CASSSNTGSYEQYF.

The rearrangement joins TRBV4-2 to TRBJ2-1; D call uncertain. Germline V gene sequence: CDR1 LGHNA, CDR2 YNFKEQ. V shed 4 bases and J shed 0 bases, with 13 bases lying between them. This CDR3 region has 16 residues. The chain's CDR3 is CASSPVRASSYNEQFF. CDR3 nucleotide sequence: TGTGCCAGCAGCCCTGTACGAGCCAGCTCCTACAATGAGCAGTTCTTC.

The chain joins TRBV19 to TRBJ1-3; D uncertain. Germline V gene sequence: CDR1 LNHDA, CDR2 SQIVND (reference sequence). This CDR3 spans 13 amino acids. The V end was cut by 9 bases, the J end by 0 bases, with 9 bases between. CDR3 sequence reads: CASTHRSGNTIYF. The CDR3 DNA sequence: TGTGCCAGCACCCACCGCTCTGGAAACACCATATATTTT.

By share of the sample, this clone is large. The CDR3 sequence: CASSWGGGSPYGYTF. Written as DNA, the CDR3 is TGTGCCAGCAGCTGGGGCGGGGGGTCCCCATATGGCTACACCTTC. This chain links TRBV11-2 with TRBJ1-2; weak D call: TRBD1 (5 bases). CDR1 is SGHAT and CDR2 is FQNNGV in the germline V gene. The CDR3 consists of 15 residues. The ends were cut back, 4 bases at V and 5 bases at J, with 17 bases in the middle.

The chain combines TRBV7-8 with TRBJ2-1, with a weak D call TRBD1 (6 bases). The ends were cut back, 6 bases at V and 5 bases at J, with 17 bases in the middle. The CDR3 is 15 residues long. The germline CDR1 and CDR2 sequences are SGHVS and FQNEAQ. The CDR3 protein is CASRPGASLHNEQFF. In nucleotides, the CDR3 is TGTGCCAGCAGACCAGGGGCCAGTCTCCACAATGAGCAGTTCTTC.

The chain has TRBV6-5 and TRBJ2-5; D is unresolved. Trimming removed 5 bases from V and 4 bases from J, with 14 bases in between. Per germline, CDR1 MNHEY and CDR2 SVGAGI. The CDR3 has 14 amino acids. This CDR3 is CASSPHRMGETQYF. CDR3 DNA: TGTGCCAGCAGTCCACATAGGATGGGAGAGACCCAGTACTTC.

The V and J genes are TRBV5-4 and TRBJ2-2, with TRBD2 matching over 9 bases. The CDR3 totals 18 residues. CDR1 and CDR2 from the germline V gene are SGHNT and YYREEE (reference sequence). Trimming removed 1 base from V and 1 base from J; junction bases left unmatched: 8. The chain's CDR3 is CASSLISRLAENTGELFF. In DNA, the CDR3 is TGTGCCAGCAGCTTGATAAGCCGACTAGCGGAGAACACCGGGGAGCTGTTTTTT.

The genes are TRBV25-1 and TRBJ2-4, with 10 nucleotides matching TRBD1. From germline, CDR1 is MGHDK and CDR2 SYGVNS. After removal of 3 bases from V and 3 bases from J, the junction contained 5 bases not matched to a gene. The CDR3 is 16 amino acids. The CDR3 reads CASSDPGQGNKNIQYF. DNA for the CDR3: TGTGCCAGCAGTGACCCGGGACAGGGGAACAAAAACATTCAGTACTTC.

The chain couples TRBV21-1 to TRBJ1-2; the table assigns TRBD1, which was not confirmed against the DNA. TRBV21-1 constitutes a pseudogene. This CDR3 is built from 16 residues. The CDR3 reads CASSKEVGLANYGYTF. For the CDR3, the DNA is TGTGCCAGCAGCAAAGAAGTGGGCTTAGCTAACTATGGCTACACCTTC.